This entry lists 9 T cell receptor beta chains sequenced from one sample in a study of blood T cell repertoires in COVID-19. Assay: immunoSEQ multiplex PCR; the TCRdb copy retains only in-frame clones and omits some. The sample lists some 320,000 clones, around 87% occurring once. Specimen: peripheral blood. Source of these receptors: a woman in her 50s who had recovered from COVID-19.

The chain employs TRBV30 and TRBJ2-5, with 9 bases lining up with TRBD2. The CDR3 runs 13 residues. Losses at the gene ends were 1 base for V and 5 bases for J; bases not matched to a gene: 2. Germline assignment: CDR1 GTSNPN and CDR2 SVGIG (reference sequence). As DNA, the CDR3 is TGTGCCTGGAGTGGCGGGGGGGCCGAGACCCAGTACTTC. Protein product: CAWSGGGAETQYF. Based on the CDR3 plus reference TRBV30 and TRBJ2-5, the full variable domain is SQTIHQWPATLVQPVGSPLSLECTVEGTSNPNLYWYRQAAGRGLQLLFYSVGIGQISSEVPQNLSASRPQDRQFILSSKKLLLSDSGFYLCAWSGGGAETQYFGPGTRLLVL.

The sample holds a few counts of this clone. V gene TRBV5-8 combines with J gene TRBJ1-3, with D perhaps TRBD1 (5 bases). The CDR3 spans 15 residues. Germline values: CDR1 SGHTS, CDR2 YDEGEE. The V and J ends lost 1 base and 0 bases respectively, with 8 bases between them. CDR3 amino acids: CASSLRGSSGNTIYF. The CDR3 nucleotides are TGTGCCAGCAGCTTGCGGGGGAGCTCTGGAAACACCATATATTTT. Together with reference TRBV5-8 and TRBJ1-3, the CDR3 gives the full variable domain: EAGVTQSPTHLIKTRGQQATLRCSPISGHTSVYWYQQALGLGLQFLLWYDEGEERNRGNFPPRFSGRQFPNYSSELNVNALELEDSALYLCASSLRGSSGNTIYFGEGSWLTVV.

A single count supports this clone. The genes are TRBV19 and TRBJ1-5; D is undetermined. The germline CDR1 and CDR2 sequences are LNHDA and SQIVND (reference sequence). The length of the CDR3 is 17 residues. Deletions cut 5 bases from V and 5 bases from J, with 22 bases between. The CDR3 region has the DNA TGTGCCAGTAGTGTACGGGGAGGGCAACGGGCCTATCAGCCCCAGCATTTT. Residues: CASSVRGGQRAYQPQHF.

The chain carries TRBV7-2 and TRBJ2-7; D is perhaps TRBD1 (6 bases). The V gene lost 5 bases and the J gene lost 2 bases, with 16 bases spanning the gap. Germline CDR1 is SGHTA and CDR2 is FQGNSA. This CDR3 has 15 residues. CDR3 sequence: CASSGGQGSPYEQYF. The CDR3, as DNA: TGTGCCAGCAGCGGGGGTCAGGGGTCCCCCTACGAGCAGTACTTC.

The count of this clone is one. The chain is built from TRBV5-1 and TRBJ2-3; possibly TRBD1 for D (7 bases). Germline V gene sequence: CDR1 SGHRS, CDR2 YFSETQ. Trimming left V 9 bases short and J 0 bases short, with 17 bases between. CDR3 length: 15 residues. The CDR3 is CATTPEGASTDTQYF. The DNA of the CDR3 is TGCGCCACGACTCCGGAGGGGGCTAGCACAGATACGCAGTATTTT.

Only a few counts were recorded for this clone. The chain has TRBV7-9 and TRBJ2-7; TRBD1 is a possible D gene (6 bases). The CDR3 contains 12 residues. Germline V lookup: CDR1 SEHNR, CDR2 FQNEAQ (reference sequence). Trimming cost V 1 base and J 8 bases, with 9 bases left between them. The CDR3 DNA sequence: TGTGCCAGCAGCTTAGAGAGGGGGAAGCAGTACTTC. Residues: CASSLERGKQYF. Full variable domain (missing parts from reference TRBV7-9 and TRBJ2-7): DTGVSQNPRHKITKRGQNVTFRCDPISEHNRLYWYRQTLGQGPEFLTYFQNEAQLEKSRLLSDRFSAERPKGSFSTLEIQRTEQGDSAMYLCASSLERGKQYFGPGTRLTVT.

V usage is TRBV28 and J usage is TRBJ2-3; TRBD1 might be the D (6 bases). Trimming stripped 6 bases from V and 2 bases from J, with 12 bases between. Germline V gives CDR1 MDHEN, CDR2 SYDVKM. CDR3 length: 14 residues. In DNA form, the CDR3 reads TGTGCCAGCAGACGGACAGCTATCACAGATACGCAGTATTTT. It translates to CASRRTAITDTQYF.

The chain recombines TRBV6-5 with TRBJ1-5; no clear D gene. The CDR3 runs 13 residues. V was trimmed by 5 bases and J by 0 bases, leaving 5 bases between them. The germline CDR1 and CDR2 sequences are MNHEY and SVGAGI. The CDR3 loop reads CASSINSNQPQHF. DNA for the CDR3: TGTGCCAGCAGTATAAATAGCAATCAGCCCCAGCATTTT.

This rearrangement joins TRBV19 to TRBJ2-5, with D possibly TRBD2 on 6 matching bases. Germline V gives CDR1 LNHDA, CDR2 SQIVND (reference sequence). The V end was cut by 3 bases, the J end by 1 base, with 9 bases between. The length of the CDR3 is 14 residues. The chain's CDR3 is CASSMRGLQETQYF. CDR3 bases: TGTGCCAGTAGTATGAGGGGACTCCAAGAGACCCAGTACTTC.